The rows below give T cell receptor beta chains drawn from one sample of a study of blood T cell repertoires in COVID-19. The table came from immunoSEQ multiplex PCR; TCRdb's copy has only in-frame clones and leaves some out. Of roughly 78,000 clones listed, roughly 88% were seen once; the top ten hold approximately 30%. Specimen: peripheral blood. The receptors originated from a man aged 45-60 years with acute or convalescent COVID-19. CDR3s include the opening cysteine and the closing phenylalanine or tryptophan. Each record gives: clone size, V gene, D gene, J gene, CDR3 DNA, CDR3 protein. D genes are given only for firm matches. Clone size appears in some rows only: once, few, many, or a class for an expanded clone.

>.|TRBV5-4|.|TRBJ2-2
TGTGCCAGCAGAAGCGGCACCGGGGAGCTGTTTTTT
CASRSGTGELFF
>.|TRBV27|.|TRBJ2-7
TGTGCCAGCAGTTTAGGTCCACAGGTCTACGAGCAGTACTTC
CASSLGPQVYEQYF
>.|TRBV11-2|TRBD1|TRBJ1-6
TGTGCCAGCAGCACCTACAGGGGGCTCGGAAATTCACCCCTCCACTTT
CASSTYRGLGNSPLHF
>.|TRBV3-1/TRBV3-2|.|TRBJ2-7
TGTGCCAGCAGCCAATACATCGACTCCTACGAGCAGTACTTC
CASSQYIDSYEQYF
>once|TRBV29-1|TRBD1|TRBJ2-3
TGCAGCGTTTTATCTCGTGACAGGGGCACAGATACGCAGTATTTT
CSVLSRDRGTDTQYF
>.|TRBV7-6|.|TRBJ2-2
TGTGCCAGCAGCTTCGCCGGGGAGCTGTTTTTT
CASSFAGELFF
>.|TRBV20-1|.|TRBJ2-1
TGCAGTGCTAGAGAGGCCAATGAGCAGTTCTTC
CSAREANEQFF
>.|TRBV18|TRBD1|TRBJ1-5
TGTGCCAGCTCACTCGGGACAGGGGTTTTCCAGCCCCAGCATTTT
CASSLGTGVFQPQHF
>.|TRBV4-2|.|TRBJ1-2
TGTGCCAGCAGCCAAGATGCGGGCGTCTATGGCTACACCTTC
CASSQDAGVYGYTF
>.|TRBV5-4|.|TRBJ2-7
TGTGCCAGCAGCCACCTGGTGAGGGATACCTACGAGCAGTACTTC
CASSHLVRDTYEQYF
>.|TRBV19|TRBD1|TRBJ2-5
TGTGCCAGTAGTCGGGACAGGGGCCAAGAGACCCAGTACTTC
CASSRDRGQETQYF
>.|TRBV10-1|TRBD1|TRBJ1-1
TGCGCCAGCAGTGAAACCAAAACCGGGACAGGTCGTCTTGAAGCTTTCTTT
CASSETKTGTGRLEAFF
>.|TRBV5-1|.|TRBJ1-1
TGCGCCAGCAGCCCACCCAACCAGGGCGTCGGCACTGAAGCTTTCTTT
CASSPPNQGVGTEAFF
>few|TRBV6-5|.|TRBJ1-2
TGTGCCAGCAGGAACGGGGAAACGAACTATGGCTACACCTTC
CASRNGETNYGYTF
>.|TRBV5-1|TRBD1|TRBJ1-4
TGCGCCAGCAGCTCCGGGACAGGGGATGAAAAACTGTTTTTT
CASSSGTGDEKLFF
>.|TRBV5-6|TRBD1|TRBJ2-2
TGTGCCAGCAGCTTGGGAGACAGGGGTGTTTACGGGGAGCTGTTTTTT
CASSLGDRGVYGELFF
>.|TRBV27|TRBD2|TRBJ2-1
TGTGCCAGCAGTCTCCGGACTAGCGGGGGACATCCGCGCAATGAGCAGTTCTTC
CASSLRTSGGHPRNEQFF
>.|TRBV12-1|.|TRBJ2-5
TGTGCCAGCAGCTACCAGCGGGGGGCCGGTCCGGAGACCCAGTACTTC
CASSYQRGAGPETQYF
>.|TRBV7-9|.|TRBJ2-2
TGTGCCAGCAGCTTAAATGAGGTCGGGGAGCTGTTTTTT
CASSLNEVGELFF
>.|TRBV19|.|TRBJ1-4
TGTGCCAGTAGTATGCGGCATACTGCAACTAATGAAAAACTGTTTTTT
CASSMRHTATNEKLFF
>.|TRBV9|.|TRBJ1-5
TGTGCCAGCAGCCCGCTATCGGGGGGTCAGCCCCAGCATTTT
CASSPLSGGQPQHF
>once|TRBV19|.|TRBJ1-1
TGTGCCAGTAGTACAGGGAACACTGAAGCTTTCTTT
CASSTGNTEAFF
>.|TRBV3-1/TRBV3-2|.|TRBJ1-1
TGTGCCAGCAGCCAAGAAGGCGGAAGTCGGACTTTCTTT
CASSQEGGSRTFF
>.|TRBV11-2|.|TRBJ1-5
TGTGCCAGCAGCGGGGGCTTCGGGCAGCCCCAGCATTTT
CASSGGFGQPQHF
>.|TRBV2|TRBD2|TRBJ2-3
TGTGCCAGCAGTGAGGGACTAGCGGGCACAGATACGCAGTATTTT
CASSEGLAGTDTQYF
>.|TRBV5-6|TRBD1|TRBJ1-6
TGTGCCAGCAGCTTGCAACAGGGGTATTCACCCCTCCACTTT
CASSLQQGYSPLHF
>once|TRBV19|TRBD2|TRBJ2-3
TGTGCCAGTAGTCCCTCTCGGACTAGCGGGGGCTTCGCAGATACGCAGTATTTT
CASSPSRTSGGFADTQYF